A selection of T cell receptor beta chains follows, all from one sample in a study of human T cells and chemical hapten exposure. TCRdb recomputed calls from the RACE reads with MiXCR, one row per CDR3 protein. Of tens of thousands of distinct CDR3 sequences in the sample, 11% were seen once. Sequenced here: whole blood, sampled in connection with sensitization to the hapten diphenylcyclopropenone (DPC). The receptors here all came from a woman in her 50s with alopecia areata. Some clones in this sample may be carry-over from other donors' samples. CDR3s include the opening cysteine and the closing phenylalanine or tryptophan. Fields, in order: J gene, clone size, CDR3 length, V gene, D gene, CDR3 protein, CDR3 DNA. D genes are given only for firm matches. Clone size, where shown, is once, few, many, or a class for clones that have expanded.

j_call: TRBJ1-2
clone_size: many
cdr3_length: 15
v_call: TRBV5-1
d_call: TRBD1
cdr3_aa: CASSLGLDRATGYTF
cdr3_nt: TGCGCCAGCAGCTTAGGGTTGGACAGGGCTACTGGCTACACCTTC

j_call: TRBJ2-6
clone_size: few
cdr3_length: 19
v_call: TRBV10-3
d_call: NA
cdr3_aa: CAISEFAMGPSSGANVLTF
cdr3_nt: TGTGCCATCAGTGAATTCGCTATGGGCCCTAGCTCTGGGGCCAACGTCCTGACTTTC

j_call: TRBJ2-3
clone_size: few
cdr3_length: 14
v_call: TRBV10-3
d_call: NA
cdr3_aa: CAISESPGTDTQYF
cdr3_nt: TGTGCCATCAGTGAGTCGCCCGGGACAGATACGCAGTATTTT

j_call: TRBJ2-7
clone_size: NA
cdr3_length: 15
v_call: TRBV6-2/TRBV6-3
d_call: TRBD2
cdr3_aa: CASSLTGLAGAEQYF
cdr3_nt: TGTGCCAGCAGCCTTACTGGACTAGCGGGAGCCGAGCAGTACTTC

j_call: TRBJ2-4
clone_size: many
cdr3_length: 15
v_call: TRBV20-1
d_call: NA
cdr3_aa: CSARAEILAKNIQYF
cdr3_nt: TGCAGTGCTAGAGCTGAAATCCTAGCCAAAAACATTCAGTACTTC

j_call: TRBJ1-6
clone_size: many
cdr3_length: 15
v_call: TRBV7-8
d_call: TRBD1
cdr3_aa: CASSLGQGANSPLHF
cdr3_nt: TGTGCCAGCAGCTTAGGACAGGGGGCTAATTCACCCCTCCACTTT

j_call: TRBJ2-4
clone_size: NA
cdr3_length: 12
v_call: TRBV28
d_call: NA
cdr3_aa: CASSSPPRPYYF
cdr3_nt: TGTGCCAGCAGTTCGCCACCCCGCCCCTATTACTTC

j_call: TRBJ2-5
clone_size: many
cdr3_length: 13
v_call: TRBV7-7
d_call: TRBD2
cdr3_aa: CASSLGLVETQYF
cdr3_nt: TGTGCCAGCAGCTTGGGACTAGTGGAGACCCAGTACTTC

j_call: TRBJ2-2
clone_size: few
cdr3_length: 13
v_call: TRBV5-1
d_call: NA
cdr3_aa: CASSREGTGELFF
cdr3_nt: TGCGCCAGCAGCAGGGAAGGTACCGGGGAGCTGTTTTTT

j_call: TRBJ1-2
clone_size: many
cdr3_length: 11
v_call: TRBV12-3/TRBV12-4
d_call: NA
cdr3_aa: CASSHNYGYTF
cdr3_nt: TGTGCCAGCAGTCACAACTATGGCTACACCTTC

j_call: TRBJ1-2
clone_size: few
cdr3_length: 13
v_call: TRBV5-1
d_call: TRBD1
cdr3_aa: CASSKDRGGGYTF
cdr3_nt: TGCGCCAGCAGCAAAGACAGGGGTGGAGGCTACACCTTC

j_call: TRBJ1-4
clone_size: many
cdr3_length: 14
v_call: TRBV29-1
d_call: TRBD1
cdr3_aa: CREGQNISNEKLFF
cdr3_nt: TGCAGAGAGGGACAGAACATCAGCAATGAAAAACTGTTTTTT

j_call: TRBJ1-5
clone_size: many
cdr3_length: 15
v_call: TRBV9
d_call: NA
cdr3_aa: CASSVGGLRNQPQHF
cdr3_nt: TGTGCCAGCAGCGTAGGCGGACTTAGGAATCAGCCCCAGCATTTT

j_call: TRBJ2-5
clone_size: NA
cdr3_length: 11
v_call: TRBV12-3/TRBV12-4
d_call: NA
cdr3_aa: CASSAGETQYF
cdr3_nt: TGTGCCAGCAGTGCAGGAGAGACCCAGTACTTC

j_call: TRBJ1-5
clone_size: few
cdr3_length: 14
v_call: TRBV2
d_call: NA
cdr3_aa: CASSEGHPRQPQHF
cdr3_nt: TGTGCCAGCAGCGAGGGACACCCGAGGCAGCCCCAGCATTTT

j_call: TRBJ2-2
clone_size: many
cdr3_length: 14
v_call: TRBV7-3
d_call: NA
cdr3_aa: CASSAGTNTGELFF
cdr3_nt: TGTGCCAGCAGTGCCGGGACGAACACCGGGGAGCTGTTTTTT

j_call: TRBJ2-1
clone_size: many
cdr3_length: 15
v_call: TRBV3-1
d_call: TRBD1
cdr3_aa: CASSPDRGRYNEQFF
cdr3_nt: TGTGCCAGCAGCCCGGACAGGGGACGTTACAATGAGCAGTTCTTC

j_call: TRBJ2-5
clone_size: NA
cdr3_length: 13
v_call: TRBV19
d_call: NA
cdr3_aa: CASSILTGETQYF
cdr3_nt: TGTGCCAGTAGTATTCTTACCGGAGAGACCCAGTACTTC

j_call: TRBJ1-2
clone_size: few
cdr3_length: 14
v_call: TRBV19
d_call: NA
cdr3_aa: CASSLGWGNYGYTF
cdr3_nt: TGTGCCAGCAGTCTTGGTTGGGGGAACTATGGCTACACCTTC

j_call: TRBJ1-2
clone_size: few
cdr3_length: 14
v_call: TRBV6-6
d_call: NA
cdr3_aa: CASSYAREPYGYTF
cdr3_nt: TGTGCCAGCAGTTACGCCCGGGAGCCCTATGGCTACACCTTC

j_call: TRBJ2-5
clone_size: NA
cdr3_length: 15
v_call: TRBV9
d_call: NA
cdr3_aa: CASSVGWQSLGTQYF
cdr3_nt: TGTGCCAGCAGCGTAGGGTGGCAGAGTCTCGGGACCCAGTACTTC

j_call: TRBJ2-3
clone_size: NA
cdr3_length: 13
v_call: TRBV30
d_call: NA
cdr3_aa: CAWSGAVARTQYF
cdr3_nt: TGTGCCTGGAGTGGCGCGGTGGCGAGAACGCAGTATTTT

j_call: TRBJ1-6
clone_size: many
cdr3_length: 15
v_call: TRBV12-3/TRBV12-4
d_call: TRBD1
cdr3_aa: CASSLRRQGDSPLHF
cdr3_nt: TGTGCCAGCAGTTTACGTCGACAGGGAGACTCACCCCTCCACTTT

j_call: TRBJ2-1
clone_size: many
cdr3_length: 15
v_call: TRBV7-2
d_call: TRBD2
cdr3_aa: CASSLTSGSWNEQFF
cdr3_nt: TGTGCCAGCAGCTTGACTAGCGGGTCCTGGAATGAGCAGTTCTTC

j_call: TRBJ1-5
clone_size: many
cdr3_length: 13
v_call: TRBV10-3
d_call: TRBD1
cdr3_aa: CAISGTGVQPQHF
cdr3_nt: TGTGCCATCAGTGGGACAGGGGTTCAGCCCCAGCATTTT

j_call: TRBJ2-3
clone_size: many
cdr3_length: 14
v_call: TRBV20-1
d_call: NA
cdr3_aa: CSASPGRKGDTQYF
cdr3_nt: TGCAGTGCTAGCCCGGGCCGGAAGGGAGATACGCAGTATTTT

j_call: TRBJ2-1
clone_size: NA
cdr3_length: 12
v_call: TRBV3-1
d_call: NA
cdr3_aa: CASSLAHNEQFF
cdr3_nt: TGTGCCAGCAGCCTGGCACATAATGAGCAGTTCTTC

j_call: TRBJ1-6
clone_size: NA
cdr3_length: 17
v_call: TRBV20-1
d_call: NA
cdr3_aa: CSAPEGSNTGSNSPLHF
cdr3_nt: TGCAGTGCTCCAGAGGGCTCTAACACGGGAAGTAATTCACCCCTCCACTTT

j_call: TRBJ1-5
clone_size: NA
cdr3_length: 15
v_call: TRBV6-2/TRBV6-3
d_call: NA
cdr3_aa: CASSKSTGINQPQHF
cdr3_nt: TGTGCCAGCAGTAAATCTACAGGGATCAATCAGCCCCAGCATTTT

j_call: TRBJ2-7
clone_size: many
cdr3_length: 14
v_call: TRBV5-1
d_call: NA
cdr3_aa: CASSLDFRENEQYF
cdr3_nt: TGCGCCAGCAGCTTGGATTTTCGGGAGAACGAGCAGTACTTC

j_call: TRBJ1-2
clone_size: many
cdr3_length: 13
v_call: TRBV27
d_call: NA
cdr3_aa: CASSLGRSYGYTF
cdr3_nt: TGTGCCAGCAGTTTAGGCAGGAGCTATGGCTACACCTTC

j_call: TRBJ2-5
clone_size: few
cdr3_length: 12
v_call: TRBV29-1
d_call: TRBD1
cdr3_aa: CSVGTGPKTQYF
cdr3_nt: TGCAGCGTTGGGACAGGGCCGAAGACCCAGTACTTC

j_call: TRBJ2-1
clone_size: NA
cdr3_length: 13
v_call: TRBV5-1
d_call: NA
cdr3_aa: CASSLGVYNEQFF
cdr3_nt: TGCGCCAGCAGCTTAGGGGTATACAATGAGCAGTTCTTC

j_call: TRBJ1-1
clone_size: NA
cdr3_length: 16
v_call: TRBV7-9
d_call: NA
cdr3_aa: CASSTLRTELNTEAFF
cdr3_nt: TGTGCCAGCAGCACCCTCAGGACAGAGTTGAACACTGAAGCTTTCTTT

j_call: TRBJ1-3
clone_size: many
cdr3_length: 14
v_call: TRBV20-1
d_call: NA
cdr3_aa: CSATHTGSGNTIYF
cdr3_nt: TGCAGTGCCACGCACACAGGCTCTGGAAACACCATATATTTT

j_call: TRBJ2-3
clone_size: NA
cdr3_length: 17
v_call: TRBV7-9
d_call: NA
cdr3_aa: CASSLGIVWSGTDTQYF
cdr3_nt: TGTGCCAGCAGCTTAGGGATCGTCTGGAGCGGCACAGATACGCAGTATTTT

j_call: TRBJ2-3
clone_size: NA
cdr3_length: 17
v_call: TRBV6-6
d_call: NA
cdr3_aa: CASRSPAARGGGNTQYF
cdr3_nt: TGTGCCAGCAGGAGCCCCGCTGCCAGAGGTGGCGGAAATACGCAGTATTTT

j_call: TRBJ2-4
clone_size: many
cdr3_length: 15
v_call: TRBV6-2/TRBV6-3
d_call: TRBD2
cdr3_aa: CASSYGVLAGSIQYF
cdr3_nt: TGTGCCAGCAGTTACGGGGTGCTAGCGGGAAGCATTCAGTACTTC

j_call: TRBJ2-1
clone_size: NA
cdr3_length: 15
v_call: TRBV6-5
d_call: TRBD1
cdr3_aa: CASSSDRGFWNEQFF
cdr3_nt: TGTGCCAGCAGTTCGGACAGGGGATTTTGGAATGAGCAGTTCTTC

j_call: TRBJ2-6
clone_size: few
cdr3_length: 16
v_call: TRBV11-2
d_call: NA
cdr3_aa: CASSSRQVSGANVLTF
cdr3_nt: TGTGCCAGCAGCTCACGACAGGTATCTGGGGCCAACGTCCTGACTTTC

j_call: TRBJ1-1
clone_size: many
cdr3_length: 14
v_call: TRBV18
d_call: NA
cdr3_aa: CASSPLGANTEAFF
cdr3_nt: TGTGCCAGCTCACCACTGGGGGCGAACACTGAAGCTTTCTTT

j_call: TRBJ1-4
clone_size: many
cdr3_length: 12
v_call: TRBV5-1
d_call: NA
cdr3_aa: CASSQGAGKLFF
cdr3_nt: TGCGCCAGCAGTCAGGGAGCAGGAAAACTGTTTTTT

j_call: TRBJ1-1
clone_size: NA
cdr3_length: 15
v_call: TRBV18
d_call: NA
cdr3_aa: CASSPWGDVNTEAFF
cdr3_nt: TGTGCCAGCTCACCATGGGGGGACGTGAACACTGAAGCTTTCTTT

j_call: TRBJ2-2
clone_size: NA
cdr3_length: 14
v_call: TRBV18
d_call: NA
cdr3_aa: CASSPQKGAGELFF
cdr3_nt: TGTGCCAGCTCACCACAGAAGGGGGCCGGGGAGCTGTTTTTT

j_call: TRBJ2-5
clone_size: few
cdr3_length: 16
v_call: TRBV5-1
d_call: NA
cdr3_aa: CASSPGALGPQETQYF
cdr3_nt: TGCGCCAGCAGCCCAGGGGCTTTGGGTCCCCAAGAGACCCAGTACTTC

j_call: TRBJ2-7
clone_size: many
cdr3_length: 14
v_call: TRBV3-1
d_call: NA
cdr3_aa: CASSQGKRHYEQYF
cdr3_nt: TGTGCCAGCAGCCAAGGAAAACGCCACTACGAGCAGTACTTC

j_call: TRBJ1-6
clone_size: many
cdr3_length: 14
v_call: TRBV20-1
d_call: NA
cdr3_aa: CSAGTTWGNSPLHF
cdr3_nt: TGCAGTGCCGGGACGACGTGGGGAAATTCACCCCTCCACTTT

j_call: TRBJ1-2
clone_size: few
cdr3_length: 15
v_call: TRBV4-3
d_call: NA
cdr3_aa: CASSQWALHGYGYTF
cdr3_nt: TGCGCCAGCAGCCAATGGGCCCTCCACGGCTATGGCTACACCTTC

j_call: TRBJ1-6
clone_size: NA
cdr3_length: 13
v_call: TRBV7-2
d_call: NA
cdr3_aa: CASSLVWSSPLHF
cdr3_nt: TGTGCCAGCAGCTTAGTTTGGTCTTCACCCCTCCACTTT

j_call: TRBJ2-6
clone_size: many
cdr3_length: 15
v_call: TRBV7-9
d_call: NA
cdr3_aa: CASSLAGAGANVLTF
cdr3_nt: TGTGCCAGCAGCTTAGCAGGGGCCGGGGCCAACGTCCTGACTTTC

j_call: TRBJ2-7
clone_size: few
cdr3_length: 15
v_call: TRBV7-6
d_call: TRBD2
cdr3_aa: CASSLGAGGPYEQYF
cdr3_nt: TGTGCCAGCAGCCTGGGAGCGGGAGGGCCGTACGAGCAGTACTTC

j_call: TRBJ2-1
clone_size: NA
cdr3_length: 14
v_call: TRBV28
d_call: NA
cdr3_aa: CASSTGTPSREQFF
cdr3_nt: TGTGCCAGCAGTACCGGGACTCCTTCCAGAGAGCAGTTCTTC

j_call: TRBJ1-5
clone_size: NA
cdr3_length: 14
v_call: TRBV12-3/TRBV12-4
d_call: NA
cdr3_aa: CASSLQISNQPQHF
cdr3_nt: TGTGCCAGCAGTTTGCAGATTAGCAATCAGCCCCAGCATTTT

j_call: TRBJ1-1
clone_size: few
cdr3_length: 14
v_call: TRBV9
d_call: NA
cdr3_aa: CASSAQLGSTEAFF
cdr3_nt: TGTGCCAGCAGCGCACAACTGGGGAGCACTGAAGCTTTCTTT

j_call: TRBJ1-1
clone_size: NA
cdr3_length: 13
v_call: TRBV3-1
d_call: NA
cdr3_aa: CASSQVGGTKGFF
cdr3_nt: TGTGCCAGCAGCCAAGTCGGGGGGACTAAAGGTTTCTTT